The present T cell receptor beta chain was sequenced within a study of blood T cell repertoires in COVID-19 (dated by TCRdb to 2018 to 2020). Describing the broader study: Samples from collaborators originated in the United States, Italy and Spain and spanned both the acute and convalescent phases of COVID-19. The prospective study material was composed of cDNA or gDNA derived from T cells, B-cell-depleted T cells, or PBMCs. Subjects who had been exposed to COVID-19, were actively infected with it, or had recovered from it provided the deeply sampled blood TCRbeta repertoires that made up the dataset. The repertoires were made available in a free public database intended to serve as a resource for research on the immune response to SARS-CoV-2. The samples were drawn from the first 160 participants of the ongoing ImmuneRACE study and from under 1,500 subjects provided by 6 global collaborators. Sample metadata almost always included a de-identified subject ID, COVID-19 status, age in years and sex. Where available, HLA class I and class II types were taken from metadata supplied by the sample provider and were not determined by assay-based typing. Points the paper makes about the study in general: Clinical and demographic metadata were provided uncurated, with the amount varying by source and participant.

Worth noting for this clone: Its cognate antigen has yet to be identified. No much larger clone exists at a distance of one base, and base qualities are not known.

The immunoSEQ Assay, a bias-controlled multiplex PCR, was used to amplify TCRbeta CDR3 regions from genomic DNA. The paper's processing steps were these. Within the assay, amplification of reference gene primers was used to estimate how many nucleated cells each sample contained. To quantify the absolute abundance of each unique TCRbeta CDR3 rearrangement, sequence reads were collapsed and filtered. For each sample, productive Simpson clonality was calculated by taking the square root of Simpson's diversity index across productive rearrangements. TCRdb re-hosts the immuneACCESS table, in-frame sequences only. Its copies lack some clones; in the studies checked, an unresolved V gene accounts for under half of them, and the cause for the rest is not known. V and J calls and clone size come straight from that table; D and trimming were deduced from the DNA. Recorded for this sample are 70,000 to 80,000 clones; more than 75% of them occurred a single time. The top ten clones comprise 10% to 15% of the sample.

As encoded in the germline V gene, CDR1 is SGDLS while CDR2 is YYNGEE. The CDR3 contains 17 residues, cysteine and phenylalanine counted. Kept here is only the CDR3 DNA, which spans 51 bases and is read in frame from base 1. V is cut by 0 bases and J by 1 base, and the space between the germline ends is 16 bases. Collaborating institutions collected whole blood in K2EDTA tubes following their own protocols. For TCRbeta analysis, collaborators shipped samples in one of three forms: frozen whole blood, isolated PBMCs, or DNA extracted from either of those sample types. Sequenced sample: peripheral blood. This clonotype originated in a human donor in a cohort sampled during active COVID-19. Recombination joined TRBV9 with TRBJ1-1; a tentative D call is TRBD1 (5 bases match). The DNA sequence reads TGTGCCAGCAGCGTAGAGATTCGGGGGACTGCGAACACTGAAGCTTTCTTT. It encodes CASSVEIRGTANTEAFF.